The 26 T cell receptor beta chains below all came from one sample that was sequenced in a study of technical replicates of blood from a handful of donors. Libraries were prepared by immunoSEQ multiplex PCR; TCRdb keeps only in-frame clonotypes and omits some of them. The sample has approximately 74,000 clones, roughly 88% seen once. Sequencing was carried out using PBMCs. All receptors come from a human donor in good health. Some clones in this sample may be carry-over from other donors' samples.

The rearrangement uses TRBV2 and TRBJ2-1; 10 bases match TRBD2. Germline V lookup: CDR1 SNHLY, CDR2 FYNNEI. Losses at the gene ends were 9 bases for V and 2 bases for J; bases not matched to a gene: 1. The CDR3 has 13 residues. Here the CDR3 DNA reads TGTGCCAGTAGCGGGGGGACCTACAATGAGCAGTTCTTC. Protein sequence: CASSGGTYNEQFF.

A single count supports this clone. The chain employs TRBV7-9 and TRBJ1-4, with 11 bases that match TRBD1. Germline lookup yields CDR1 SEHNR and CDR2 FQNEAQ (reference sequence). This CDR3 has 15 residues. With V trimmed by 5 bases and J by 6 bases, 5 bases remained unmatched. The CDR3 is CASSPGQGADEKLFF. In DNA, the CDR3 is TGTGCCAGCAGCCCCGGACAGGGGGCGGATGAAAAACTGTTTTTT.

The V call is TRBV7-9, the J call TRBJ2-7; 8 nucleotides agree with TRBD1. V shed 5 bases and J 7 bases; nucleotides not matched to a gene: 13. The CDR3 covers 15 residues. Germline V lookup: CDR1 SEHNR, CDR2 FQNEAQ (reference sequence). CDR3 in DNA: TGTGCCAGCAGCAGGATGGGACAGGCCAAGGGGGAGCAGTACTTC. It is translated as CASSRMGQAKGEQYF.

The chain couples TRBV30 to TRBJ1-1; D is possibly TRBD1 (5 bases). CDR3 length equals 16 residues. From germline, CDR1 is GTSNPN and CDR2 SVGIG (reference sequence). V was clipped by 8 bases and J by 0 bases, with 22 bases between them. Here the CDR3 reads CAGSGGDSFMNTEAFF. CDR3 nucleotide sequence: TGTGCCGGATCTGGAGGGGACTCCTTCATGAACACTGAAGCTTTCTTT. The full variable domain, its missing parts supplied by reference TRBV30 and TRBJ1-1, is SQTIHQWPATLVQPVGSPLSLECTVEGTSNPNLYWYRQAAGRGLQLLFYSVGIGQISSEVPQNLSASRPQDRQFILSSKKLLLSDSGFYLCAGSGGDSFMNTEAFFGQGTRLTVV.

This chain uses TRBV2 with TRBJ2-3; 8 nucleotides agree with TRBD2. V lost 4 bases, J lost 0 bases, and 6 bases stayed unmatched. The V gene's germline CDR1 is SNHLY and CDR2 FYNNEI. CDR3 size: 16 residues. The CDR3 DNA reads TGTGCCAGCAGTGGGAACATAGCGGGGAGCACAGATACGCAGTATTTT. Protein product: CASSGNIAGSTDTQYF.

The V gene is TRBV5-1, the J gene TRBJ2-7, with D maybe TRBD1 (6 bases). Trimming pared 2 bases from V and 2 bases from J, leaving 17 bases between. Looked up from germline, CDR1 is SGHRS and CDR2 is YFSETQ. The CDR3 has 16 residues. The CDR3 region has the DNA TGCGCCAGCAGCTTAAACGGTGGGACACTAACCTACGAGCAGTACTTC. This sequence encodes CASSLNGGTLTYEQYF.

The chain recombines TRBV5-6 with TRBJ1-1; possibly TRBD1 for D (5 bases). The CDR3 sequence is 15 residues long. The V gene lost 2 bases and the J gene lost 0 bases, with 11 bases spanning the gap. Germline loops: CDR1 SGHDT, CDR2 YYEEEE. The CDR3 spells CASSFAGRMNTEAFF. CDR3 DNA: TGTGCCAGCAGCTTTGCGGGACGCATGAACACTGAAGCTTTCTTT.

CDR3 sequence (DNA): TGTGCCAGCAGCCCATTTCCTCGGGGGGCCTGGGAAAAACTGTTTTTT. Amino acids: CASSPFPRGAWEKLFF. V gene TRBV11-2 combines with J gene TRBJ1-4; the D gene is possibly TRBD1 (6 bases). CDR3 length: 16 amino acids. Trimming took off 5 bases at V and 8 bases at J, with 21 bases between the two ends. Germline CDR1 reads SGHAT; CDR2 reads FQNNGV.

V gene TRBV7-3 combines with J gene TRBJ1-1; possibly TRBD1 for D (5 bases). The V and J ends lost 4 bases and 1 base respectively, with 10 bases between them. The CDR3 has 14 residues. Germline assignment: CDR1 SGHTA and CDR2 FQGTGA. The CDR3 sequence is CASSSLGGNTEAFF. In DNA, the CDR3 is TGTGCCAGCAGCTCCTTGGGGGGGAACACTGAAGCTTTCTTT. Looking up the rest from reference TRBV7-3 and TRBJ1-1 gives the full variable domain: GAGVSQTPSNKVTEKGKYVELRCDPISGHTALYWYRQSLGQGPEFLIYFQGTGAADDSGLPNDRFFAVRPEGSVSTLKIQRTERGDSAVYLCASSSLGGNTEAFFGQGTRLTVV.

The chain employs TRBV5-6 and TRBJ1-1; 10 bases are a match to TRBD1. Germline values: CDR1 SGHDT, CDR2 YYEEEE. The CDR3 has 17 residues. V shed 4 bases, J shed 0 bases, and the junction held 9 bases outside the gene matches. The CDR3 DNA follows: TGTGCCAGCAGCCCAGGGACAGGGGCTGCAATGAACACTGAAGCTTTCTTT. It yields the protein CASSPGTGAAMNTEAFF.

The chain's CDR3 is CASSLQLAKNIQYF. CDR3 sequence (DNA): TGTGCCAGCAGCCTACAGCTAGCCAAAAACATTCAGTACTTC. The chain couples TRBV11-2 to TRBJ2-4; D not certain. Germline V CDR1 and CDR2: SGHAT, FQNNGV. The CDR3 covers 14 residues. V was clipped by 5 bases and J by 0 bases, with 8 bases between them. Combining the CDR3 with reference TRBV11-2 and TRBJ2-4 gives the whole variable domain EAGVAQSPRYKIIEKRQSVAFWCNPISGHATLYWYQQILGQGPKLLIQFQNNGVVDDSQLPKDRFSAERLKGVDSTLKIQPAKLEDSAVYLCASSLQLAKNIQYFGAGTRLSVL.

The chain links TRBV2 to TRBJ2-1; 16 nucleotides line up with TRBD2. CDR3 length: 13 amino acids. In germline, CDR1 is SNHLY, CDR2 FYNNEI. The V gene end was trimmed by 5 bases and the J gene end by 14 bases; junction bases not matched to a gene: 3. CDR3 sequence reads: CASSTGTSGGEFF. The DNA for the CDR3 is TGTGCCAGCAGTACCGGGACTAGCGGGGGGGAGTTCTTC.

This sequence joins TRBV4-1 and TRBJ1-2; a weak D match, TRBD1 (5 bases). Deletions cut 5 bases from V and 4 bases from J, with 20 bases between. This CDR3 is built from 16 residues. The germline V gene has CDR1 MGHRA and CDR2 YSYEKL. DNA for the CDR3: TGCGCCAGCAGCATACACCTCTCGGAGGGGCTCTATGGCTACACCTTC. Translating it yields CASSIHLSEGLYGYTF.

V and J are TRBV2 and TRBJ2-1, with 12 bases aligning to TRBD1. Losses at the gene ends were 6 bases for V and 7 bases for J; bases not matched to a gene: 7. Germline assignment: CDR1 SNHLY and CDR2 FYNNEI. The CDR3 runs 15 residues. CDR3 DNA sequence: TGTGCCAGCAGAGCGGGACAGGGGGCGTTAAATGAGCAGTTCTTC. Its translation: CASRAGQGALNEQFF. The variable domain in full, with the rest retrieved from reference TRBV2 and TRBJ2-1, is EPEVTQTPSHQVTQMGQEVILRCVPISNHLYFYWYRQILGQKVEFLVSFYNNEISEKSEIFDDQFSVERPDGSNFTLKIRSTKLEDSAMYFCASRAGQGALNEQFFGPGTRLTVL.

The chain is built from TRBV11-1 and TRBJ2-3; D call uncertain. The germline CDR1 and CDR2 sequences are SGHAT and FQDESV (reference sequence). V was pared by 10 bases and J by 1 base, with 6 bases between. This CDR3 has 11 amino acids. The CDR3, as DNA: TGTGCCATCCAGGGCACAGATACGCAGTATTTT. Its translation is CAIQGTDTQYF.

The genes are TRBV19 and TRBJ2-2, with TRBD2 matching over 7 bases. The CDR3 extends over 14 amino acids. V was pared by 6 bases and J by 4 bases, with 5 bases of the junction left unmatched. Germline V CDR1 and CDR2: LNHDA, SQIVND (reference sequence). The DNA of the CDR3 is TGTGCCAGTAGCCGGGACTACAGCACCGGGGAGCTGTTTTTT. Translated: CASSRDYSTGELFF. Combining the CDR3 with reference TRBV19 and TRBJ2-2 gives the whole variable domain DGGITQSPKYLFRKEGQNVTLSCEQNLNHDAMYWYRQDPGQGLRLIYYSQIVNDFQKGDIAEGYSVSREKKESFPLTVTSAQKNPTAFYLCASSRDYSTGELFFGEGSRLTVL.

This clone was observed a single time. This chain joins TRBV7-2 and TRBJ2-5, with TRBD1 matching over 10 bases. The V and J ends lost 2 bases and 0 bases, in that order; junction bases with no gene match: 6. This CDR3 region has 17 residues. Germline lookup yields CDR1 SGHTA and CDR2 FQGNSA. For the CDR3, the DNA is TGTGCCAGCAGCTTACGCGGGACAGGGGTGTACCAAGAGACCCAGTACTTC. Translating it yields CASSLRGTGVYQETQYF.

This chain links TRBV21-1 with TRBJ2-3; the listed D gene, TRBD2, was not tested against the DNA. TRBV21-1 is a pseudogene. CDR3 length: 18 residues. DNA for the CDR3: TGTGCCAGCAGCAAAGAGGGAAGGAGGGCCCTCGGAACAGATACGCAGTATTTT. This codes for CASSKEGRRALGTDTQYF.

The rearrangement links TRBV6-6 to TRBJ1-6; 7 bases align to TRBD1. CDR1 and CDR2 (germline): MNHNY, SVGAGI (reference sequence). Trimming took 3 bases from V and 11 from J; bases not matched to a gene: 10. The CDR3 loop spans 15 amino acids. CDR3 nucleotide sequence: TGTGCCAGCAGTTATAGCGACAGGGATACAGCACCCCTCCACTTT. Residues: CASSYSDRDTAPLHF.

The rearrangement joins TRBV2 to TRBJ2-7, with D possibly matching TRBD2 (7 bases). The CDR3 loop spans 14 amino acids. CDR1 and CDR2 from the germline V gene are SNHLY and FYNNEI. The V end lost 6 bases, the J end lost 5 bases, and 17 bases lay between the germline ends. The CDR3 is CASRTGLGGHEQYF. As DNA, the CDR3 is TGTGCCAGCAGGACCGGACTAGGGGGTCACGAGCAGTACTTC. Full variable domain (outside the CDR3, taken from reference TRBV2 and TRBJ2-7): EPEVTQTPSHQVTQMGQEVILRCVPISNHLYFYWYRQILGQKVEFLVSFYNNEISEKSEIFDDQFSVERPDGSNFTLKIRSTKLEDSAMYFCASRTGLGGHEQYFGPGTRLTVT.

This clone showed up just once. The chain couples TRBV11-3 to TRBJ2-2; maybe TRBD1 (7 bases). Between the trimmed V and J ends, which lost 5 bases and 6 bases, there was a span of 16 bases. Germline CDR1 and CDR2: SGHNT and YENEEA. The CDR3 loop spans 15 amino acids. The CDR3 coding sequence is TGTGCCAGCAGCCCCAGACAGGGACTGGCCGGGGAGCTGTTTTTT. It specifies CASSPRQGLAGELFF.

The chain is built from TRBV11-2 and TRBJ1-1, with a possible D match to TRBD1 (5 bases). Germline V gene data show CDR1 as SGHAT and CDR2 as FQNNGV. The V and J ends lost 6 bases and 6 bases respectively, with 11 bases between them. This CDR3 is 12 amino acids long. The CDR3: CASRELTAEAFF. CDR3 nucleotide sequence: TGTGCCAGCAGAGAATTGACAGCTGAAGCTTTCTTT.

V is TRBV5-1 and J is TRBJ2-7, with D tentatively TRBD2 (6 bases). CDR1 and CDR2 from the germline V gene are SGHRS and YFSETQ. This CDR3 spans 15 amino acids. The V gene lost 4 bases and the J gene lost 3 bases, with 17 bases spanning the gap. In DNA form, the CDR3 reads TGCGCCAGCAGCGCGGGCGGGACCAAGTACTACGAGCAGTACTTC. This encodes CASSAGGTKYYEQYF.

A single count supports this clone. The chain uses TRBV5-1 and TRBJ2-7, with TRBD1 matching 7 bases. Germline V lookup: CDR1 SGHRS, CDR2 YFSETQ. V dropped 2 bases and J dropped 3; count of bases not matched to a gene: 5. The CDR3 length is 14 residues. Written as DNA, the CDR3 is TGCGCCAGCAGCTTAAGACAGGGAGACTACGAGCAGTACTTC. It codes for CASSLRQGDYEQYF.

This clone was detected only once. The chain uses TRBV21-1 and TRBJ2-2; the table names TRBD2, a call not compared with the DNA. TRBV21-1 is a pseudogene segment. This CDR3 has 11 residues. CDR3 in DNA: TGTGCCAGCCCGGTGGAGGGTGAGCTGTTTTTT. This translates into CASPVEGELFF.

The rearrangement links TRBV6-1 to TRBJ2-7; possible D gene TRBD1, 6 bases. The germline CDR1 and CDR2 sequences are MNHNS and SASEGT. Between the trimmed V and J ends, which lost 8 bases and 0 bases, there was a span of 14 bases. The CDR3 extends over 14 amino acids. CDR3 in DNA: TGTGCCAGCCATTTTCTCAGGGGCTCCTACGAGCAGTACTTC. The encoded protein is CASHFLRGSYEQYF.